Sequencing of this T cell receptor (beta chain) was carried out in a study of OX40 agonist ivuxolimab in advanced cancers. Context from the whole study: Ivuxolimab was a fully human IgG2 agonistic monoclonal antibody targeting the costimulatory receptor OX40 (CD134). Intravenous ivuxolimab was administered to patients every 2 weeks at six dose levels: 0.01, 0.1, 0.3, 1.5, 3 and 10 mg/kg. Of the approximately 50 dose-escalation patients, hepatocellular carcinoma was present in some 19, melanoma in around 15, renal cell carcinoma in 9 and head and neck cancer in 9. In the dose-escalation cohort, 75% to 85% of patients were male, and the mean age was 60 years with a range of roughly 20 to 80. Prior anti-PD-1, anti-PD-L1 or anti-CTLA-4 therapy was permitted, and approximately 42% of dose-escalation patients had received checkpoint inhibitors. Partial responses were achieved by three dose-escalation patients, of whom one had hepatocellular carcinoma and two had cutaneous melanoma. Peripheral TCRbeta sequencing was intended to test whether TCR sequence diversity was altered and clonal T-cell expansion was caused by ivuxolimab. The paper describes the monotherapy dose-escalation part (N ≈ 52 patients) of the phase I trial of ivuxolimab. General study outcomes and caveats: Low levels of normalized T-cell clonal expansion were also seen in some nonresponding patients. In partial responders in the 0.1-3.0 mg/kg groups, normalized peripheral clonal expansion was found to be among the lowest, especially among CD8+ T cells. The antigen specificity of the peripheral T cells that underwent clonal expansion was not determined. At doses from 0.1 to 3.0 mg/kg, clonal expansion was seen in both CD4+ and CD8+ blood T cells between baseline and week 6. On average, CD8+ T cells showed more expanded clones than CD4+ T cells after ivuxolimab.

To sequence the TCRbeta CDR3 region, genomic DNA was isolated from the sorted cells. The immunoSEQ Assay was used to sequence the TCRbeta CDR3 regions. Held by TCRdb, this immuneACCESS table contains in-frame sequences only and omits some clones. Under half of the omission traces to an unresolved V gene where checked; the cause of the rest is unknown. This sample gives 100,000 or so clones in total; approximately 90% of them show up just once. The ten top clones hold about 0.29% of the sample. The trial excluded patients who had a history of autoimmune disease or who were on systemic immunosuppression. Peripheral blood for TCR sequencing was drawn from every dose cohort at baseline, at cycle 4 day 1 and at cycle 7 day 1. Samples were obtained from an open-label, multicenter, first-in-human phase I dose-escalation trial of ivuxolimab. Adults with locally advanced or metastatic head and neck squamous cell, hepatocellular, melanoma or renal cell carcinoma were enrolled in the trial. Before TCR sequencing, CD4+ T cells and CD8+ T cells from peripheral blood were sorted into separate populations.

A remark on this clone: Which antigen it targets is not known. Nothing much larger sits one base from this clone, and base qualities are not available.

The CDR3 runs 11 amino acids, cysteine and phenylalanine included. CDR3 DNA only is kept here, 33 bases in frame from base 1. V is cut by 5 bases and J by 5 bases, and the space between the germline ends is 9 bases. As encoded in the germline V gene (reference sequence), CDR1 is GTSNPN while CDR2 is SVGIG. The source material was CD4+ or CD8+ T cells sorted from blood, sampled in a trial of the OX40 agonist ivuxolimab. This TCR came from an adult with an advanced solid tumor such as melanoma, head and neck, liver or kidney cancer. The chain is encoded by TRBV30 joined to TRBJ2-5; the D gene cannot be resolved beyond TRBD1 or TRBD2, each matching 6 bases. The CDR3 amino acid sequence is: CAWQGGETQYF. The base sequence is TGTGCCTGGCAAGGGGGGGAGACCCAGTACTTC.